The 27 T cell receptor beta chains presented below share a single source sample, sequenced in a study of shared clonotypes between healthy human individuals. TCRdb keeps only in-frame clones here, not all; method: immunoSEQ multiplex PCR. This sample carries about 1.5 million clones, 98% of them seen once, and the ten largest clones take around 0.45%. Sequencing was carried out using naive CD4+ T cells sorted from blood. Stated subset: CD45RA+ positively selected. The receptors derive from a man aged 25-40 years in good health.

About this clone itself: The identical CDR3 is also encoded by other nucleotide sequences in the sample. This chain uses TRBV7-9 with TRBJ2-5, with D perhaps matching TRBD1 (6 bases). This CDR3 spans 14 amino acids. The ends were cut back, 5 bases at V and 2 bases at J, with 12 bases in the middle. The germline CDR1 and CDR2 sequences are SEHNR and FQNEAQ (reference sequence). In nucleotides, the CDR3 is TGTGCCAGCAGCCCTGGACAGTATCAAGAGACCCAGTACTTC. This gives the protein CASSPGQYQETQYF.

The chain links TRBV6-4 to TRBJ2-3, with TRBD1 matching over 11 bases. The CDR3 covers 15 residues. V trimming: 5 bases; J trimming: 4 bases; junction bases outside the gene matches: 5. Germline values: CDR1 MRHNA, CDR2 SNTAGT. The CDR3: CASSLGQGVADTQYF. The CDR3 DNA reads TGTGCCAGCAGTTTGGGACAGGGGGTAGCAGATACGCAGTATTTT.

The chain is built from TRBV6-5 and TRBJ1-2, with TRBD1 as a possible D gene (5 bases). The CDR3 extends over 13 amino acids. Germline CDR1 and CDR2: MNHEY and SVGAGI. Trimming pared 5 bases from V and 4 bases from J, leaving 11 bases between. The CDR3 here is CASSQTGSYGYTF. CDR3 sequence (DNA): TGTGCCAGCAGTCAAACAGGTTCCTATGGCTACACCTTC.

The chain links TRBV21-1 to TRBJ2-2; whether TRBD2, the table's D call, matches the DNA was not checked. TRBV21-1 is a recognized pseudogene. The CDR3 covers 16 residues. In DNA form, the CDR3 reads TGTGCCAGCAGCCGAAGGCGTAAACTAGCAGTCGGGGAGCTGTTTTTT. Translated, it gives CASSRRRKLAVGELFF.

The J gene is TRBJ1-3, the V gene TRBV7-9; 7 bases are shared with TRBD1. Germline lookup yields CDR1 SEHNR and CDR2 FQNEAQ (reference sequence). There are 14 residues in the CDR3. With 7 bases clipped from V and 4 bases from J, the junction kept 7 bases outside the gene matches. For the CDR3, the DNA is TGTGCCAGCAACGAGGGGGCAGAAGGAAACACCATATATTTT. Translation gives CASNEGAEGNTIYF.

The CDR3 spells CASSPQGQGAKTNYGYTF. The CDR3 nucleotides read TGTGCCAGCAGTCCCCAGGGACAGGGGGCGAAGACTAACTATGGCTACACCTTC. This chain connects TRBV7-9 to TRBJ1-2; 12 bases are a match to TRBD1. Losses at the gene ends were 6 bases for V and 0 bases for J; bases not matched to a gene: 11. The germline V gene encodes CDR1 SEHNR and CDR2 FQNEAQ (reference sequence). The CDR3 consists of 18 residues.

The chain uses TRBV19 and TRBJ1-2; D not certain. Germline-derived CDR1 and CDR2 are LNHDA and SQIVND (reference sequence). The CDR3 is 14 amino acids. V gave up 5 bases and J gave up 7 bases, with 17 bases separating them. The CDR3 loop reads CASSSQASAGGYTF. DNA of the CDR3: TGTGCCAGTAGTTCCCAGGCTTCGGCGGGTGGCTACACCTTC.

In DNA form, the CDR3 reads TGTGCCAGCAACAAACAGGGAAATGAGCAGTTCTTC. Its translation: CASNKQGNEQFF. J is TRBJ2-1 and V is TRBV25-1; possibly TRBD1 for D (6 bases). V gave up 7 bases and J gave up 7 bases, with 11 bases separating them. From germline, CDR1 is MGHDK and CDR2 SYGVNS. This CDR3 spans 12 amino acids. Filled out from reference TRBV25-1 and TRBJ2-1, the complete variable domain reads EADIYQTPRYLVIGTGKKITLECSQTMGHDKMYWYQQDPGMELHLIHYSYGVNSTEKGDLSSESTVSRIRTEHFPLTLESARPSHTSQYLCASNKQGNEQFFGPGTRLTVL.

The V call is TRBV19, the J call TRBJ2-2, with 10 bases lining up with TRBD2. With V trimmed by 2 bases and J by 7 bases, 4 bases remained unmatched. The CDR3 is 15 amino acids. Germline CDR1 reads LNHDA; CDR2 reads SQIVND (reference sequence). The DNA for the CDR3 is TGTGCCAGTAGTATACTAGCGGGAGCGAGCGGGGAGCTGTTTTTT. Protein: CASSILAGASGELFF.

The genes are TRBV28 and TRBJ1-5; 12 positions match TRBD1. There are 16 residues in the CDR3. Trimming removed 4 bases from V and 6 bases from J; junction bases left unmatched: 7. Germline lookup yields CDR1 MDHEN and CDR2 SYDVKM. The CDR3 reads CASSSRGQGAGQPQHF. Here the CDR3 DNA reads TGTGCCAGCAGTTCCCGGGGACAGGGGGCCGGTCAGCCCCAGCATTTT.

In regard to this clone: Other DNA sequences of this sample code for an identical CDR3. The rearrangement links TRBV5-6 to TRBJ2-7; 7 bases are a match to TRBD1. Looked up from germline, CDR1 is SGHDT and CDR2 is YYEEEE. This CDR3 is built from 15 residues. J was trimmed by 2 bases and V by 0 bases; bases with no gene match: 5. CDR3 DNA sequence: TGTGCCAGCAGCTTGGAGCCACAGGGGCCCTACGAGCAGTACTTC. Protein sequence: CASSLEPQGPYEQYF.

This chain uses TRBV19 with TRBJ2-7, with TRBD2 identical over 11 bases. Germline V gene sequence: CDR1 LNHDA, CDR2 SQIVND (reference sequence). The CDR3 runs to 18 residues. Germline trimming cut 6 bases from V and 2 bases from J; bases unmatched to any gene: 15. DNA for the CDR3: TGTGCCAGTAGCGCAGAAGGACTAGCGGGCAGTCTCGCCTACGAGCAGTACTTC. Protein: CASSAEGLAGSLAYEQYF.

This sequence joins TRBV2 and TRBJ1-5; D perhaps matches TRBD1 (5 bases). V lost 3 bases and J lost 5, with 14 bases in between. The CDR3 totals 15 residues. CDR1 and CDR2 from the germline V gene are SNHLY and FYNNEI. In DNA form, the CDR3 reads TGTGCCAGCAGTGATTGGGCAGGGAGATATCAGCCCCAGCATTTT. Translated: CASSDWAGRYQPQHF. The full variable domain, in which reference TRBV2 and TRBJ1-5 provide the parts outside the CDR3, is EPEVTQTPSHQVTQMGQEVILRCVPISNHLYFYWYRQILGQKVEFLVSFYNNEISEKSEIFDDQFSVERPDGSNFTLKIRSTKLEDSAMYFCASSDWAGRYQPQHFGDGTRLSIL.

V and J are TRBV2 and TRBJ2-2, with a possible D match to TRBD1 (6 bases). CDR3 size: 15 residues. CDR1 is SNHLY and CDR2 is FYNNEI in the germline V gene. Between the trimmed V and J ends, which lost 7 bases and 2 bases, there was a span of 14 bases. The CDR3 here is CASTDGGRNTGELFF. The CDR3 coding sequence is TGTGCCAGCACTGATGGGGGCAGAAACACCGGGGAGCTGTTTTTT.

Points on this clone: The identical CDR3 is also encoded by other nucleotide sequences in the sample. For the CDR3, the DNA is TGTGCCAGCAGTTACGGGGGACAGCCCTACGAGCAGTACTTC. Translation: CASSYGGQPYEQYF. The chain joins TRBV6-5 to TRBJ2-7; 7 bases line up with TRBD1. Trimming removed 2 bases from V and 2 bases from J; junction bases left unmatched: 3. The germline V gene has CDR1 MNHEY and CDR2 SVGAGI. The CDR3 consists of 14 residues.

The CDR3 region is CASSPSGTGNYGYTF. In DNA form, the CDR3 reads TGTGCCAGCAGTCCCAGCGGGACAGGAAACTATGGCTACACCTTC. This chain uses TRBV28 with TRBJ1-2; TRBD1 agrees at 8 bases. The germline V gene encodes CDR1 MDHEN and CDR2 SYDVKM. V gave up 5 bases and J gave up 2 bases; unmatched junction bases: 7. CDR3 size: 15 residues.

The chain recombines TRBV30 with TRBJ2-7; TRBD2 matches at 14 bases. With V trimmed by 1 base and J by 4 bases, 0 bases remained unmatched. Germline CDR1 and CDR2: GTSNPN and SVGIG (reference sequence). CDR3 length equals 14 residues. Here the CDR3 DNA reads TGTGCCTGGAGTGGGACTAGCGGGGGGTACGAGCAGTACTTC. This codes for CAWSGTSGGYEQYF. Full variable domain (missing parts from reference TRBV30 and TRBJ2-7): SQTIHQWPATLVQPVGSPLSLECTVEGTSNPNLYWYRQAAGRGLQLLFYSVGIGQISSEVPQNLSASRPQDRQFILSSKKLLLSDSGFYLCAWSGTSGGYEQYFGPGTRLTVT.

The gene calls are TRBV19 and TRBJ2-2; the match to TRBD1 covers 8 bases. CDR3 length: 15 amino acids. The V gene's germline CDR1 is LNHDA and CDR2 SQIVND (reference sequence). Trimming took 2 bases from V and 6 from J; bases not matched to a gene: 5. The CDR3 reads CASSIRSGGPGELFF. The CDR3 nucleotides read TGTGCCAGTAGTATAAGGTCAGGGGGCCCCGGGGAGCTGTTTTTT.

This CDR3 reads CAPLDGGVGLAEKTRNNEQFF. CDR3 nucleotide sequence: TGTGCCCCATTAGATGGGGGCGTCGGACTAGCGGAAAAAACCCGAAACAATGAGCAGTTCTTC. The V call is TRBV15, the J call TRBJ2-1, with 10 bases aligning to TRBD2. V lost 11 bases, J lost 5 bases, and 30 bases stayed unmatched. The CDR3 contains 21 residues. Germline loops: CDR1 LNHNV, CDR2 YYDKDF (reference sequence).

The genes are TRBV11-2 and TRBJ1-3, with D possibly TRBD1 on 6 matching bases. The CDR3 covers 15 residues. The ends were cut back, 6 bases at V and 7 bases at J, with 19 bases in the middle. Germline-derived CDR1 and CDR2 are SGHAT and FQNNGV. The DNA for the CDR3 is TGTGCCAGCAGAAACCCGGGGACACGGTGGAACACCATATATTTT. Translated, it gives CASRNPGTRWNTIYF.

CDR3 in amino acids: CASGRAGMYEQYF. Here the CDR3 DNA reads TGTGCCTCCGGACGGGCAGGGATGTACGAGCAGTACTTC. V gene TRBV7-9 combines with J gene TRBJ2-7, with a possible D match to TRBD1 (5 bases). The CDR3 is 13 residues long. The germline CDR1 and CDR2 sequences are SEHNR and FQNEAQ (reference sequence). V gave up 11 bases and J gave up 4 bases, with 18 bases separating them.

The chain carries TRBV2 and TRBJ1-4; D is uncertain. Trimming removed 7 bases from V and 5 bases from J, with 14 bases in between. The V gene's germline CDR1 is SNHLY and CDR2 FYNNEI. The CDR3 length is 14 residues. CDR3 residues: CASNLHKANEKLFF. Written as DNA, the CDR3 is TGTGCCAGCAACCTACACAAGGCCAATGAAAAACTGTTTTTT.

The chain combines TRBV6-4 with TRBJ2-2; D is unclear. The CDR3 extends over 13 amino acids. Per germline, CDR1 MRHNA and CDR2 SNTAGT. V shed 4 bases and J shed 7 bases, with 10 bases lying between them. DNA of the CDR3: TGTGCCAGCAGTGCGGAGTGGGGCGGGGAGCTGTTTTTT. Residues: CASSAEWGGELFF.

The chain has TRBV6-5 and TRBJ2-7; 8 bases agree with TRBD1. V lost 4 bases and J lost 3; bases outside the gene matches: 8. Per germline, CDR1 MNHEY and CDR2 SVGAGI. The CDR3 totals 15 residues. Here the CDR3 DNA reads TGTGCCAGCAGTTGGACAGGGATCTCCCACTACGAGCAGTACTTC. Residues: CASSWTGISHYEQYF.

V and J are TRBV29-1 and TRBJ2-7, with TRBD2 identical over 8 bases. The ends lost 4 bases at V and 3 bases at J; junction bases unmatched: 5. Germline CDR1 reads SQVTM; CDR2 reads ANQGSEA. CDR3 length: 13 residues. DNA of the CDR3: TGCAGCGTTGGTAAGCGGGGGAACTACGAGCAGTACTTC. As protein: CSVGKRGNYEQYF.

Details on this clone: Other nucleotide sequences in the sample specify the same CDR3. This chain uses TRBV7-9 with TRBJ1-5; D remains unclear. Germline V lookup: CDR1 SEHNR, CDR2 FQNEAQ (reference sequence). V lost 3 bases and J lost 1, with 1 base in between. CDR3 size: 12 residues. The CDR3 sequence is CASSLSNQPQHF. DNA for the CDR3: TGTGCCAGCAGCTTGAGCAATCAGCCCCAGCATTTT.

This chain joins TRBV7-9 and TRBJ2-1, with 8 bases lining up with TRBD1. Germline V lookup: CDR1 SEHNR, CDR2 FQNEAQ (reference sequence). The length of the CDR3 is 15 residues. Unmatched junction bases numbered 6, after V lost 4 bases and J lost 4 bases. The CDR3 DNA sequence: TGTGCCAGCAGCTCCCGGACAGGGCCGTACAATGAGCAGTTCTTC. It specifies CASSSRTGPYNEQFF.